Listed here are 18 T cell receptor beta chains from one sample, sequenced in a study of early T cells in non-severe SARS-CoV-2 infection. TCRdb called the 5' RACE reads again in MiXCR, with one record for every CDR3 protein. The table shows under 30,000 distinct CDR3 sequences, with more than 5% occurring only once. The sample consisted of whole blood. The receptors shown here come from an adult who was a healthcare worker with PCR-confirmed SARS-CoV-2 infection or an uninfected control (not recorded which).

V is TRBV11-2 and J is TRBJ1-3; TRBD1 might be the D (6 bases). Germline CDR1 and CDR2: SGHAT and FQNNGV. Trimming removed 5 bases from V and 0 bases from J, with 11 bases in between. CDR3 length: 15 residues. CDR3 DNA: TGTGCCAGCAGCAAGGGGGACTACTCTGGAAACACCATATATTTT. Protein: CASSKGDYSGNTIYF.

The sample holds many counts of this clonotype. The chain couples TRBV29-1 to TRBJ1-1; D remains unclear. The CDR3 has 12 amino acids. Germline V gene sequence: CDR1 SQVTM, CDR2 ANQGSEA. The V gene lost 7 bases and the J gene lost 1 base, with 10 bases spanning the gap. The CDR3 region is CSGALRNTEAFF. In nucleotides, the CDR3 is TGCAGCGGTGCCCTTAGGAACACTGAAGCTTTCTTT.

For this clonotype: A read error may explain this, as a much larger clone is one base away. The V call is TRBV20-1, the J call TRBJ2-5, with a tentative D call TRBD1 (5 bases). The germline V and J ends were trimmed by 4 bases and 5 bases, with 8 bases remaining between them. CDR1 is DFQATT, CDR2 SNEGSKA, per germline (reference sequence). The CDR3 has 11 amino acids. CDR3 protein: CSANRCETQYF. In nucleotides, the CDR3 is TGCAGTGCTAACAGGTGTGAGACCCAGTACTTC.

This clonotype was seen at least ten times. The chain links TRBV4-2 to TRBJ2-3; possibly TRBD2 for D (6 bases). The CDR3 has 20 amino acids. The germline CDR1 and CDR2 sequences are LGHNA and YNFKEQ. Trimming left V 1 base short and J 0 bases short, with 23 bases between. The CDR3 protein is CASSQVPGRRGDYSTDTQYF. For the CDR3, the DNA is TGTGCCAGCAGCCAAGTCCCCGGACGGAGGGGAGACTATAGCACAGATACGCAGTATTTT.

This chain joins TRBV6-5 and TRBJ2-2, with a possible D match to TRBD1 (5 bases). The CDR3 contains 14 residues. V gave up 6 bases and J gave up 1 base, with 9 bases separating them. In germline, CDR1 is MNHEY, CDR2 SVGAGI. The CDR3 DNA reads TGTGCCAGCAGGAGCAGGGTGAACACCGGGGAGCTGTTTTTT. Translation gives CASRSRVNTGELFF.

Ten or more counts support this clonotype. This sequence joins TRBV12-3 or TRBV12-4 and TRBJ1-1; D not resolved. The CDR3 runs 14 residues. V shed 3 bases and J shed 5 bases, with 13 bases lying between them. The chain's CDR3 is CASSFSLDTTEAFF. CDR3 coding DNA: TGTGCCAGCAGTTTTAGTCTCGACACGACTGAAGCTTTCTTT.

The table lists this clonotype with many counts. The chain uses TRBV6-4 and TRBJ2-1; 15 nucleotides match TRBD2. V trimming: 7 bases; J trimming: 10 bases; junction bases outside the gene matches: 11. Germline-derived CDR1 and CDR2 are MRHNA and SNTAGT. The CDR3 totals 16 residues. The CDR3 reads CASNWTSGRAFFEQFF. CDR3 sequence (DNA): TGTGCCAGCAACTGGACTAGCGGGAGGGCCTTTTTCGAGCAGTTCTTC.

This clonotype was observed many times. This chain links TRBV12-3 or TRBV12-4 with TRBJ1-5; possibly TRBD1 for D (5 bases). Trimming pared 10 bases from V and 2 bases from J, leaving 12 bases between. There are 13 residues in the CDR3. The CDR3 DNA follows: TGTGCCACCAATGACAGAGGCAATCAGCCCCAGCATTTT. Its protein is CATNDRGNQPQHF.

This clonotype was detected ten times or more. The chain carries TRBV6-6 and TRBJ2-7; no clear D. The CDR3 is 12 residues long. CDR1 is MNHNY, CDR2 SVGAGI, per germline (reference sequence). V was shortened by 4 bases and J by 2 bases, with 6 bases between the two germline ends. The CDR3: CASSSQTYEQYF. The CDR3 nucleotides are TGTGCCAGCAGTTCGCAAACCTACGAGCAGTACTTC.

This clonotype was detected ten times or more. The chain combines TRBV5-1 with TRBJ1-2; possibly TRBD1 for D (5 bases). The germline CDR1 and CDR2 sequences are SGHRS and YFSETQ. Trimming left V 4 bases short and J 4 bases short, with 17 bases between. The CDR3 is made up of 15 amino acids. CDR3 DNA sequence: TGCGCCAGCAGCCCAGTGACAGTGTCTAGCTATGGCTACACCTTC. As protein: CASSPVTVSSYGYTF.

This clonotype has a count of ten or more. The chain links TRBV6-5 to TRBJ1-4; D not certain. The germline V gene has CDR1 MNHEY and CDR2 SVGAGI. The CDR3 spans 15 residues. Deletions cut 2 bases from V and 4 bases from J, with 11 bases between. The CDR3 nucleotides read TGTGCCAGCAGTTACAACCCCCGGCGTAATGAAAAACTGTTTTTT. The encoded protein is CASSYNPRRNEKLFF.

This clonotype was seen only a few times. In nucleotides, the CDR3 is TGTGCCAGCTCACCGGCGCAGAGCTATGGCTACACCTTC. Translated: CASSPAQSYGYTF. J is TRBJ1-2 and V is TRBV18; D not resolved. The germline V gene encodes CDR1 KGHSH and CDR2 LQKENI. V shed 3 bases and J shed 4 bases, with 9 bases lying between them. The CDR3 is 13 residues long.

This clonotype was detected a few times. The J gene is TRBJ2-1, the V gene TRBV28; possible D gene TRBD2, 6 bases. V lost 5 bases, J lost 7 bases, and 18 bases lay in between. The V gene's germline CDR1 is MDHEN and CDR2 SYDVKM. The CDR3 has 15 amino acids. The CDR3: CASSGGKGLRNEQFF. CDR3 coding DNA: TGTGCCAGCAGTGGGGGAAAGGGACTGAGGAATGAGCAGTTCTTC.

This clonotype was seen ten or more times. This chain uses TRBV3-1 with TRBJ2-7; 8 bases are shared with TRBD1. CDR1 is LGHDT, CDR2 YNNKEL, per germline (reference sequence). With V trimmed by 0 bases and J by 4 bases, 5 bases remained unmatched. The CDR3 is 15 residues long. DNA for the CDR3: TGTGCCAGCAGCCAAGATCTCCAGGGGGCATACGAGCAGTACTTC. Amino acids: CASSQDLQGAYEQYF.

This clonotype has just a few counts. This chain links TRBV20-1 with TRBJ1-1; TRBD1 agrees at 8 bases. The CDR3 runs to 13 residues. Germline V gene data show CDR1 as DFQATT and CDR2 as SNEGSKA (reference sequence). With V trimmed by 6 bases and J by 4 bases, 7 bases remained unmatched. CDR3 sequence: CSAGQGRATEAFF. The CDR3 DNA reads as TGCAGTGCCGGACAGGGAAGGGCCACTGAAGCTTTCTTT.

There are many counts of this clonotype. V is TRBV6-5 and J is TRBJ2-3; D is ambiguous. Germline lookup yields CDR1 MNHEY and CDR2 SVGAGI. This CDR3 comprises 12 residues. V shed 8 bases and J shed 1 base, with 7 bases lying between them. This chain's CDR3 is CASGAGTDTQYF. CDR3 in DNA: TGTGCCAGCGGCGCAGGCACAGATACGCAGTATTTT.

In this sample, this clonotype turned up many times. This chain connects TRBV20-1 to TRBJ1-1; a possible D gene is TRBD1 (6 bases). CDR1 is DFQATT and CDR2 is SNEGSKA in the germline V gene (reference sequence). Trimming pared 7 bases from V and 3 bases from J, leaving 15 bases between. This CDR3 is built from 13 residues. CDR3 in DNA: TGCAGTGTCAAACAGGCAGGGGACACTGAAGCTTTCTTT. Amino acids: CSVKQAGDTEAFF.

At least ten counts were recorded for this clonotype. The chain combines TRBV11-2 with TRBJ2-3, with D possibly being TRBD2 (6 bases). CDR1 and CDR2 from the germline V gene are SGHAT and FQNNGV. The germline V and J ends were trimmed by 1 base and 5 bases, with 13 bases remaining between them. CDR3 size: 15 residues. CDR3 nucleotides: TGTGCCAGCAGCTTAGTCCCTCTCGGGGGAGATACGCAGTATTTT. Its protein is CASSLVPLGGDTQYF.